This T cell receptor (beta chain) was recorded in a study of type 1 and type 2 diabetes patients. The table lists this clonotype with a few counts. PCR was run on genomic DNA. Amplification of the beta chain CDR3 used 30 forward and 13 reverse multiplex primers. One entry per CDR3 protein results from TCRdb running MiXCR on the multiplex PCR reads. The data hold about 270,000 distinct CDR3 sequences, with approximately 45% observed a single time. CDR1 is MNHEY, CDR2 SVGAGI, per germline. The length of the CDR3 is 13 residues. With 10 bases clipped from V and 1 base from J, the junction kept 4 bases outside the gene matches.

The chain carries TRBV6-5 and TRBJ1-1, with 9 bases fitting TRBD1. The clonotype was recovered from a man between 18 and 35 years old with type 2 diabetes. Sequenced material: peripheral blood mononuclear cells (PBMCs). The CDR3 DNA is TGTGCCACAGAGGGACAGGGGAACACTGAAGCTTTCTTT. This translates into CATEGQGNTEAFF.